The clone carrying this T cell receptor beta chain has a handful of counts. Its specificity is unknown. Germline V lookup: CDR1 SEHNR, CDR2 FQNEAQ (reference sequence). The CDR3 totals 15 residues. The V gene end was trimmed by 2 bases and the J gene end by 1 base; junction bases not matched to a gene: 3. In the original workflow: Each library had roughly 2.2 to 4 million CDR3 reads and about 100,000 to nearly 500,000 clonotypes. TCRdb re-called the 5' RACE reads through MiXCR, storing one row per CDR3 protein. The V and J calls reflect TCRdb's pipeline rather than the authors' work. The sample consists of hundreds of thousands of distinct CDR3 sequences, under 30% of them appearing once. The sample belongs to a study of identical twins' blood T cells. Study results and caveats: Out-of-frame TCRbeta clonotypes reportedly had markedly more similar V usage in twins than unrelated donors.

The chain employs TRBV7-9 and TRBJ2-3; 7 bases map to TRBD2. This receptor was taken from a woman aged 18 to 55 in good health. The sequenced material came from PBMCs. The CDR3 coding sequence is TGTGCCAGCAGCTTAACTAGCGTAGGCACAGATACGCAGTATTTT. Translating gives CASSLTSVGTDTQYF. Supplemented by reference TRBV7-9 and TRBJ2-3, the full variable domain reads DTGVSQNPRHKITKRGQNVTFRCDPISEHNRLYWYRQTLGQGPEFLTYFQNEAQLEKSRLLSDRFSAERPKGSFSTLEIQRTEQGDSAMYLCASSLTSVGTDTQYFGPGTRLTVL.